This T cell receptor beta chain was profiled in a study of blood T cells in healthy people across ages. General observations from the study: The study found TCR beta diversity correlated strongly with naive T cell percentage.

Using a J-beta primer mix together with a sample-barcoded 5' primer, a second PCR was run for roughly 7 to 12 cycles. TCRdb redid the calling of the 5' RACE reads with MiXCR, one entry per CDR3 protein. Among about 2 million distinct CDR3 sequences listed, 49% were seen once. In the case of this clonotype: Its specificity is not known.

Collection of 9.5 to 10 milliliters of peripheral blood was performed for each donor. Sequencing was done on a sample of blood. The TCR originated in a woman aged 40 to 50 in good health.

CDR3 protein: CSANERGRPTDTQYF. DNA of the CDR3: TGCAGTGCCAACGAGCGGGGGAGACCCACAGATACGCAGTATTTT. The chain couples TRBV20-1 to TRBJ2-3, with TRBD2 matching over 8 bases. CDR3 size: 15 residues. V dropped 6 bases and J dropped 2; count of bases not matched to a gene: 10. In germline, CDR1 is DFQATT, CDR2 SNEGSKA (reference sequence).